The present T cell receptor (beta chain) was sequenced within a study of technical replicates of blood from four donors. Clones were sequenced by immunoSEQ multiplex PCR, and TCRdb holds only the in-frame ones, with some missing. The sample yields 65,000 to 85,000 clones, under 95% seen once. This CDR3 is built from 13 residues. Trimming cost V 4 bases and J 1 base, with 8 bases left between them. The V gene's germline CDR1 is SGHRS and CDR2 YFSETQ. This receptor was identified in a human donor in good health. The sequenced sample was T cells isolated from PBMCs. This sequence joins TRBV5-1 and TRBJ2-5; tentative D call: TRBD1 (6 bases). CDR3 DNA: TGCGCCAGCAGCGCACAGGGCCAAGAGACCCAGTACTTC. It translates to CASSAQGQETQYF.